The clone carrying this TCR beta chain was counted at least ten times. The CDR3 is 11 residues long. Trimming removed 3 bases from V and 8 bases from J, with 5 bases in between. TCRdb re-called the 5' RACE reads through MiXCR, storing one row per CDR3 protein. The sample has 650,000 to 750,000 distinct CDR3 sequences; approximately 21% are singletons. This sample is drawn from a study of identical twins. The data also belong to a second study, concerning T cells expressing NK-cell markers.

Sample: PBMCs. V gene TRBV12-3 or TRBV12-4 combines with J gene TRBJ2-1; D remains unclear. This receptor was identified in a woman aged 18-30 years in good health. This chain's CDR3 is CASSFVDEQFF. Written as DNA, the CDR3 is TGTGCCAGCAGTTTTGTGGATGAGCAGTTCTTC.